The clone carrying this T cell receptor (beta chain) has only a few counts. Its antigen is undetermined. Arm-PCR of CDR3 regions and iRepertoire HTBI primers were used to build TCR beta libraries. TCRdb re-called the multiplex PCR reads with MiXCR, one entry per CDR3 protein. The sample contains 350,000 to 450,000 distinct CDR3 sequences, under 25% of which appear only once. This entry belongs to a study of regulatory T cells in long-lasting Graves disease. General study findings and limits: Less diverse TCR repertoires were seen in persistent Graves' patients than in newly diagnosed ones. Whereas more than 950 public clonotypes were shared by new patients, persistent patients shared more, at 2,500 to 3,500. Segments TRBV28, TRBJ1-2 and TRBJ2-5 showed preferential usage in persistent disease.

Noted time point: persistent/refractory GD, antithyroid drugs over 5 years with positive TRAb. Generation of the TCR library employed RNA extracted from PBMCs. EDTA tubes collected roughly 10 milliliters of peripheral blood. CDR1 DFQATT and CDR2 SNEGSKA come from the germline V gene (reference sequence). V shed 5 bases, J shed 5 bases, and the junction held 18 bases outside the gene matches. The CDR3 covers 17 residues. The clonotype comes from a female donor with Graves disease. The V call is TRBV20-1, the J call TRBJ2-5; 9 bases map to TRBD1. This sample comprised peripheral blood mononuclear cells (PBMCs), obtained when the disease was refractory, from a patient treated with antithyroid drugs. The CDR3, as DNA: TGCAGTGCTCCCGAAGCACGCACGACAGGGGGGAGGGAGACCCAGTACTTC. Its protein is CSAPEARTTGGRETQYF.